This TCR beta chain derives from a study of T cells in Graves' hyperthyroidism and ophthalmopathy. Study conclusions and caveats: Ophthalmopathy stood apart from stable hyperthyroidism in a 13 V-J model.

Exclusion followed for patients with uncontrolled infection, other autoimmune disease, pregnancy or lactation. This clonotype has a handful of counts. Its target is unknown. The length of the CDR3 is 14 residues. J gave up 7 bases and V 0 bases, and 1 base lay outside the gene matches. Amplification of TCR beta CDR3 regions used RNA as the template. HTBI primers were the set used in a first-round RT-PCR of the TCR CDR3. A single record per CDR3 protein comes from TCRdb applying MiXCR to the multiplex PCR reads. Here the sample spans about 600,000 distinct CDR3 sequences, 13% to 15% being singletons. V and J are TRBV12-3 or TRBV12-4 and TRBJ2-2; TRBD2 matches 8 bases. This sequence originates from a woman aged 18 to 35 with Graves' ophthalmopathy. Sequencing input: blood. The chain's CDR3 is CASSLAAGGGELFF. The CDR3, as DNA: TGTGCCAGCAGTTTAGCGGCGGGAGGCGGGGAGCTGTTTTTT.